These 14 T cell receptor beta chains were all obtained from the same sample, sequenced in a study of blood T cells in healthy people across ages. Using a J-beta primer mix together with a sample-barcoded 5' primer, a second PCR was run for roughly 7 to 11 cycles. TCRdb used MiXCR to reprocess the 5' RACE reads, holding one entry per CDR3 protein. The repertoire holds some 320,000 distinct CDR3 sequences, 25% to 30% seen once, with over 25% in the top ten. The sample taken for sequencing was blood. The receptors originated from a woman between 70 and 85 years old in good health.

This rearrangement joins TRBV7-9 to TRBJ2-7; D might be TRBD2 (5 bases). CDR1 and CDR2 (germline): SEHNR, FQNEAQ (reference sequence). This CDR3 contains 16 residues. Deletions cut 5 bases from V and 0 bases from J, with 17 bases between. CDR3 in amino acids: CASSGISVTTSYEQYF. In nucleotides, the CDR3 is TGTGCCAGCAGCGGAATTAGCGTGACTACCTCCTACGAGCAGTACTTC.

For the CDR3, the DNA is TGCAGCGGGTCCGCCGGTAGCAATCAGCCCCAGCATTTT. Protein sequence: CSGSAGSNQPQHF. The chain recombines TRBV29-1 with TRBJ1-5; D gene ambiguous. Germline CDR1 reads SQVTM; CDR2 reads ANQGSEA. CDR3 size: 13 residues. Trimming removed 7 bases at V and 0 bases at J, with 10 bases between.

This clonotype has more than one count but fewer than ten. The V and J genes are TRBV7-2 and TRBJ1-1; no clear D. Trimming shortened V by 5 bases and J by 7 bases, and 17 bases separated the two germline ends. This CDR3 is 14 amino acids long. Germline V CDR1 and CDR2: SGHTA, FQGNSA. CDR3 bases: TGTGCCAGCAGCCCTACGTACGGCATGGGTGAAGCTTTCTTT. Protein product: CASSPTYGMGEAFF.

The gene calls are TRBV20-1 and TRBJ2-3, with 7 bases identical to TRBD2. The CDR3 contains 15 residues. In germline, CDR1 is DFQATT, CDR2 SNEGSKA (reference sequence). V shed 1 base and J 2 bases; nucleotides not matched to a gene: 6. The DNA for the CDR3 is TGCAGTGCTAGAGTGTGGCGGGAGTCCACAGATACGCAGTATTTT. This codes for CSARVWRESTDTQYF.

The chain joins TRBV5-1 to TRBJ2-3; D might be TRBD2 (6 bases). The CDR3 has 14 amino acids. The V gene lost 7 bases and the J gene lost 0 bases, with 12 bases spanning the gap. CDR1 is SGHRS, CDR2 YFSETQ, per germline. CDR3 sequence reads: CASAEGTSTDTQYF. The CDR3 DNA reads TGCGCCAGCGCAGAGGGGACTAGCACAGATACGCAGTATTTT.

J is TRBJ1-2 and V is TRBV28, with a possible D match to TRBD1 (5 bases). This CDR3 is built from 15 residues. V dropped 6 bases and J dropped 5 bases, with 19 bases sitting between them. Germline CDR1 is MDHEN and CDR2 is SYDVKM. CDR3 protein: CASSSLGGKGYGYTF. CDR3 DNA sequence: TGTGCCAGCAGCAGCCTTGGTGGGAAGGGGTATGGCTACACCTTC.

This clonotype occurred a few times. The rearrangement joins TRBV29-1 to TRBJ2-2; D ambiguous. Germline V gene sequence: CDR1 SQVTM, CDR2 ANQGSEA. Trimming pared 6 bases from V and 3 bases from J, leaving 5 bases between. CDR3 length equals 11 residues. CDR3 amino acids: CSVRYTGELFF. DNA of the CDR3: TGCAGCGTACGGTACACCGGGGAGCTGTTTTTT.

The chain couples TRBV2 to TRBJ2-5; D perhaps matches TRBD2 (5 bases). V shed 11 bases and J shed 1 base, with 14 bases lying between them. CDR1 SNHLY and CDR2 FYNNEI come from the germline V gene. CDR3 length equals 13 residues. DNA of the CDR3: TGTGCCGCCAAGGCCGGGGTCCAAGAGACCCAGTACTTC. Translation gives CAAKAGVQETQYF.

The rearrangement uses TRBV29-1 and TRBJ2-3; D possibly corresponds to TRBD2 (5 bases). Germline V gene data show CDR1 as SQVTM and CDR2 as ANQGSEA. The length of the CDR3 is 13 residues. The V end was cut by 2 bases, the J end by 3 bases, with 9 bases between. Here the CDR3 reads CSVETGRTDTQYF. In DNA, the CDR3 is TGCAGCGTTGAAACGGGAAGGACAGATACGCAGTATTTT.

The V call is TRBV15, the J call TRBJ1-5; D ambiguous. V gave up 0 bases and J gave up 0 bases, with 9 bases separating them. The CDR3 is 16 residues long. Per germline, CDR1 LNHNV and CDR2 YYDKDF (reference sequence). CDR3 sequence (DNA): TGTGCCACCAGCAGAGATCGGGTTTATAGCAATCAGCCCCAGCATTTT. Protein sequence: CATSRDRVYSNQPQHF.

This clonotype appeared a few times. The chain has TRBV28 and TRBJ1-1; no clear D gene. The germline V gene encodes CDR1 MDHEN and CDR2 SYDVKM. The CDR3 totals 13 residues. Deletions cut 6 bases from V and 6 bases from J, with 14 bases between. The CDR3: CASSLGLGAEAFF. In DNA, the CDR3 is TGTGCCAGCAGCCTTGGTCTTGGGGCTGAAGCTTTCTTT.

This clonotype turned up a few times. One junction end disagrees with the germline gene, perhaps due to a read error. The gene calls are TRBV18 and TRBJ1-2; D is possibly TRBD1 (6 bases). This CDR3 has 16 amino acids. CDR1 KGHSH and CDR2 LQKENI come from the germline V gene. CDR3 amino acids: CASSPGGAPKNYGCTF. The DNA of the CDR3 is TGTGCCAGCTCCCCGGGGGGGGCCCCGAAGAACTATGGCTGCACCTTC.

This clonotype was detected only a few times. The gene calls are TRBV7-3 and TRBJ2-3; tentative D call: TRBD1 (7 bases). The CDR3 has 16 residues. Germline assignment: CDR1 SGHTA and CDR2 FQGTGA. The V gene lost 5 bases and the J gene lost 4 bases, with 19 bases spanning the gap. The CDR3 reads CASSPGGRRGSDTQYF. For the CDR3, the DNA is TGTGCCAGCAGCCCAGGGGGGCGGAGAGGGTCAGATACGCAGTATTTT. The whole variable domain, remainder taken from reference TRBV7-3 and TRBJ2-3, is GAGVSQTPSNKVTEKGKYVELRCDPISGHTALYWYRQSLGQGPEFLIYFQGTGAADDSGLPNDRFFAVRPEGSVSTLKIQRTERGDSAVYLCASSPGGRRGSDTQYFGPGTRLTVL.

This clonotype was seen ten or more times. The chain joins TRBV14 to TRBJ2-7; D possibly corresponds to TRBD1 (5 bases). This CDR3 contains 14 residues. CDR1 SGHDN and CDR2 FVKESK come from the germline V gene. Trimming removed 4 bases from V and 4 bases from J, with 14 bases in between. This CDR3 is CASSLDRGLYEQYF. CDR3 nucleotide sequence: TGTGCCAGCAGCCTAGATAGGGGCTTGTACGAGCAGTACTTC.